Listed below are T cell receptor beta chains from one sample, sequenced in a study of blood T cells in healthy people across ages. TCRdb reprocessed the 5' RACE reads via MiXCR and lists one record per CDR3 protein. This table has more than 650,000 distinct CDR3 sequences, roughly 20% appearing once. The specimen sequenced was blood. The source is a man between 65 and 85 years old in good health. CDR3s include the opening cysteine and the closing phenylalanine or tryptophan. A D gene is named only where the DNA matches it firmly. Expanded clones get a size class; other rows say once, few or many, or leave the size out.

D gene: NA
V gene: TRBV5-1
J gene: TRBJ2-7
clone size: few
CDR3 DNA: TGCGCCAGCAGCTTGTTGGACAGTATCTCCTACGAGCAGTACTTC
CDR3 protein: CASSLLDSISYEQYF

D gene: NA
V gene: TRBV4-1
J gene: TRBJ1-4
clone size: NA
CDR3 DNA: TGCGCCAGCAGCCAATGGGGGGAGGAAAAACTGTTTTTT
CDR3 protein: CASSQWGEEKLFF

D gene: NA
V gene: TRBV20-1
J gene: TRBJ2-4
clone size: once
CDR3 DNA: TGCAGTGCTAGAGATCAGAAGGGCATTCAGTACTTC
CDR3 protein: CSARDQKGIQYF

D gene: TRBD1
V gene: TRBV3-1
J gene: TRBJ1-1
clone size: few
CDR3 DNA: TGTGCCAGCAGCCATTCCCGGACAGGGGCGAACACTGAAGCTTTCTTT
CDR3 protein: CASSHSRTGANTEAFF

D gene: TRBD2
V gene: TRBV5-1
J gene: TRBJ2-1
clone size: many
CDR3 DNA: TGCGCCAGCAGCTCTAGGACTAGCGGCTACAATGAGCAGTTCTTC
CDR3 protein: CASSSRTSGYNEQFF

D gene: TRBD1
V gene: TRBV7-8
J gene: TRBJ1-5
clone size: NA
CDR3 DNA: TGTGCCAGCAGTTCTACAGGGGCGGGAAATCAGCCCCGGCATTTT
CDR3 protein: CASSSTGAGNQPRHF

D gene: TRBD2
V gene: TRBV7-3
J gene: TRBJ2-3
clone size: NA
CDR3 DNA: TGTGCCAGCAGCTGGGGAGGGAACACAGATACGCAGTATTTT
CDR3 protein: CASSWGGNTDTQYF

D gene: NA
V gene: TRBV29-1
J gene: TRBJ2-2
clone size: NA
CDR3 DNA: TGCAGCGTTGGACGGGACCCCGGGGAGCTGTTTTTT
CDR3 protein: CSVGRDPGELFF

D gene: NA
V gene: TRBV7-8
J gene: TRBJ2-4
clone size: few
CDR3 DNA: TGTGCCAGCAGCTTAATCGCTAGTTTTTCGATGGCCAAAAACATTCAGTACTTC
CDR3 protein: CASSLIASFSMAKNIQYF

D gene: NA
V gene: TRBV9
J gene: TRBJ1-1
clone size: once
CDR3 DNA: TGTGCCAGCAGCGTAGGGAGCAGGGACACTGAAGCTTTCTTT
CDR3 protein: CASSVGSRDTEAFF

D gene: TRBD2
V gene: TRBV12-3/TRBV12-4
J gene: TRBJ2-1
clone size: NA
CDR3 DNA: TGTGCCAGCAGACTCGGGGGGGGGTACAATGAGCAGTTCTTC
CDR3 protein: CASRLGGGYNEQFF

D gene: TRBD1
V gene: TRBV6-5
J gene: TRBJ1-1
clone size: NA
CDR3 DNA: TGTGCCAGCAGTACCCGACAGGGGAACACTGAAGCTTTCTTT
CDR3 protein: CASSTRQGNTEAFF

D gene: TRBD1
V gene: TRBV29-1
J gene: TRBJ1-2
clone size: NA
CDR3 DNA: TGCAGCGTGGAAAACAGGGGGCGCAGTGGCTACACCTTC
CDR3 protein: CSVENRGRSGYTF

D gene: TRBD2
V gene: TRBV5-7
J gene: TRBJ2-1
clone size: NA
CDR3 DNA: TGTGCCAGCAGCTTAACCGGGAGGTTTGATGAGCAGTTCTTC
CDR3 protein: CASSLTGRFDEQFF

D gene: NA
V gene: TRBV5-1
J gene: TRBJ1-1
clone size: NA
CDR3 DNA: TGCGCCAGCAGCTTGGGCAGGGTTGACACTGAAGCTTTCTTT
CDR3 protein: CASSLGRVDTEAFF

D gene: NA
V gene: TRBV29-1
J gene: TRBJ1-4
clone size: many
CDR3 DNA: TGCAGCGTTCTCTCAACCGGGATTGAAAAACTGTTTTTT
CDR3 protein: CSVLSTGIEKLFF

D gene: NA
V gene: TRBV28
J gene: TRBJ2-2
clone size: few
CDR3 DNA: TGTGCCAGCAGGGTAGGAACACTGAACACCGGGGAGCTGTTTTTT
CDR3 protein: CASRVGTLNTGELFF

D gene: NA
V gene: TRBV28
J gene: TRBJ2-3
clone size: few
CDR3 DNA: TGTGCCAGCAGTTTACAGGGATCTTTTAGCACAGATACGCAGTATTTT
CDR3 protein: CASSLQGSFSTDTQYF

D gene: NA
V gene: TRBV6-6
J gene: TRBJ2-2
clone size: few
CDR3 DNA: TGTGCCAGCAGCCCAGGACAGATGAACACCGGGGAGCTGTTTTTT
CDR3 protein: CASSPGQMNTGELFF

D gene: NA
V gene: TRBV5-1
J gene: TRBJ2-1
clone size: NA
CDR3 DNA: TGCGCCAGCAGCTTAGACTACTTAGAGCAGTTCTTC
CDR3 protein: CASSLDYLEQFF

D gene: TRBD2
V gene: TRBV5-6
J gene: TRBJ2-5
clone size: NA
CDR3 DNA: TGTGCCAGCAGCGCATTTCGGGAGCGGGGGTTTCAAGAGACCCAGTACTTC
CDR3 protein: CASSAFRERGFQETQYF

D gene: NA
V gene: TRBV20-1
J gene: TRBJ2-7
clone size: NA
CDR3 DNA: TGCAGTGCCAGGGAGAGTGAGCAGTACTTC
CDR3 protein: CSARESEQYF

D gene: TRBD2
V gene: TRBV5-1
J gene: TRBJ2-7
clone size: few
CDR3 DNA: TGCGCCAGCAGCTTGTCGGGGGGAAGGACCGAGCAGTACTTC
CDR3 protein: CASSLSGGRTEQYF

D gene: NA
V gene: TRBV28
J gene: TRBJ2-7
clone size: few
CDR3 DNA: TGTGCCAGTGGGACTTTTTCGGACTACGAGCAGTACTTC
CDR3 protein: CASGTFSDYEQYF

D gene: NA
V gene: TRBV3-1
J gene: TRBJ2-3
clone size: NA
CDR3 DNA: TGTGCCAGCAGCTCTCGTGGCCGTTCTACGCAGTATTTT
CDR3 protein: CASSSRGRSTQYF

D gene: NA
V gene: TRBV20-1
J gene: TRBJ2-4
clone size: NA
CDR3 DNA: TGCAGTGCTAGGGGGGTTGGAAACATTCAGTACTTC
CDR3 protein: CSARGVGNIQYF

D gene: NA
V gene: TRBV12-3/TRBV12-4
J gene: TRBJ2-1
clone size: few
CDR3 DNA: TGTGCCAGCAGTCTCGGAGGGAGGAGTGAGCAGTTCTTC
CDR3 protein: CASSLGGRSEQFF

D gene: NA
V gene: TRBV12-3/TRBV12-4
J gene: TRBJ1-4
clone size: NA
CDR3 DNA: TGTGCCAGCAGTTCGGGGAATGTGCGGACAGAGATTGAAAAACTGTTTTTT
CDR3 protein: CASSSGNVRTEIEKLFF

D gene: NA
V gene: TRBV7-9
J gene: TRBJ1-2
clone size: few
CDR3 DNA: TGTGCCAGCAGCTATGGGGGGGCCGGCTACACCTTC
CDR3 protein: CASSYGGAGYTF

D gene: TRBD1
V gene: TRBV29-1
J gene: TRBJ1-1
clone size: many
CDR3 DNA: TGCAGCGTTGAGGACAGGAAGAACACTGAAGCTTTCTTT
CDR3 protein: CSVEDRKNTEAFF

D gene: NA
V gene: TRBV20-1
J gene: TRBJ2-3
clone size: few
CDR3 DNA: TGCAGTGCTAGAATAGAGGTCGGTACAGATACGCAGTATTTT
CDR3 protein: CSARIEVGTDTQYF

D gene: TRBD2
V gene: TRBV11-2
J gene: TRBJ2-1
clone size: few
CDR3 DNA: TGTGCCAGCAGCTTCTTTGGTGACGTGGGGCTAGCGGTTTTTAATGAGCAGTTCTTC
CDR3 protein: CASSFFGDVGLAVFNEQFF

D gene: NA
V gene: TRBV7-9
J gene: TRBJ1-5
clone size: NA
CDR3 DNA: TGTGCCAGCAGCTTAGAAGACATGAATCAGCCCCAGCATTTT
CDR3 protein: CASSLEDMNQPQHF

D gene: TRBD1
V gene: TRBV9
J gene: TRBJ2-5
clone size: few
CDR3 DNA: TGTGCCAGCAGCGTGAACAGGGGGGTCATAGGAGAGACCCAGTACTTC
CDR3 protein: CASSVNRGVIGETQYF

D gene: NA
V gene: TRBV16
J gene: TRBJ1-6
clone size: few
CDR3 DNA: TGTGCCAGCAGCCAATCGAGAGGGGGTAATTCACCCCTCCACTTT
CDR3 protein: CASSQSRGGNSPLHF

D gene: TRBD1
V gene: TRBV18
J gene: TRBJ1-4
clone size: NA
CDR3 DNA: TGTGCCAGCTCCACAAGTTACGGACAGGAGGAAAAACTGTTTTTT
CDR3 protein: CASSTSYGQEEKLFF

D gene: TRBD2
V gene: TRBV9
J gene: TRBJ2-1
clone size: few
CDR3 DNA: TGTGCCAGCAGCGTGGGGAGGGCCTACAATGAGCAGTTCTTC
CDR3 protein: CASSVGRAYNEQFF

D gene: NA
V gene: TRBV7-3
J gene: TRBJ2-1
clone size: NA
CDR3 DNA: TGTGCCAGCAGCTTAGATAGTTGGACCATAAATGAGCAGTTCTTC
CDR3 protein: CASSLDSWTINEQFF

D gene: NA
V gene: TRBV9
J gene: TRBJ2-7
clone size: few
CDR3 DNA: TGTGCCAGCGGGGGTAATGAGCAGTACTTC
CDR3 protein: CASGGNEQYF

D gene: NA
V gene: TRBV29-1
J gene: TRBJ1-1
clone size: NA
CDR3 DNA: TGCAGCGTCCTAGGGCAGGTGAACACTGAAGCTTTCTTT
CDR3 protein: CSVLGQVNTEAFF

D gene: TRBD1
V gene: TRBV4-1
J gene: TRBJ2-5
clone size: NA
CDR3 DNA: TGCGCCAGCAGCCAAGAGACAGGGCTGGGCGAGACCCAGTACTTC
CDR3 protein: CASSQETGLGETQYF

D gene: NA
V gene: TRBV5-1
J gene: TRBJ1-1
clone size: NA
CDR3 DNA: TGCGCCAGCAGCTCGATAATGAACACTGAAGCTTTCTTT
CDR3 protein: CASSSIMNTEAFF

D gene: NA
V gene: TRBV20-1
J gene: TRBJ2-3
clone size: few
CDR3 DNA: TGCAGTGCCCCCGACGGGGTGGGCACAGATACGCAGTATTTT
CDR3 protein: CSAPDGVGTDTQYF

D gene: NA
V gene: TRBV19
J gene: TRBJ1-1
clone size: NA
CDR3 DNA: TGTGCCAGTAGTATAGTCGGGGGGCGGACTGAAGCTTTCTTT
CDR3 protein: CASSIVGGRTEAFF

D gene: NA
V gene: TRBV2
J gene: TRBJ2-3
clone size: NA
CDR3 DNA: TGTGCCAGCAGTGGGACCTGGAGCACAGATACGCAGTATTTT
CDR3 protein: CASSGTWSTDTQYF

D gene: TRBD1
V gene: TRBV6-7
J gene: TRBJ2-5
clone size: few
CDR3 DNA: TGTGCCAGCAGTTACCGTGGACAGGGGATCTGGGAGACCCAGTACTTC
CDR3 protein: CASSYRGQGIWETQYF

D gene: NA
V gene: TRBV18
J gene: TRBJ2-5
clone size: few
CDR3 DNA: TGTGCCAGCTCACCCCCCGCGGGACAAGAGACCCAGTACTTC
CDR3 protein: CASSPPAGQETQYF

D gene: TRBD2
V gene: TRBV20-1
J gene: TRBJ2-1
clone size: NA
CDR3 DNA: TGCAGTGCTCCGAACAGACTAGCGGGATTCGATGAGCAGTTCTTC
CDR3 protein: CSAPNRLAGFDEQFF

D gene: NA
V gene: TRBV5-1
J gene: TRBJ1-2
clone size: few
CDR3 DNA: TGCGCCAGCAGCTTGCGTTCTGAGGAGTATGGCTACACCTTC
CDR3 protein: CASSLRSEEYGYTF

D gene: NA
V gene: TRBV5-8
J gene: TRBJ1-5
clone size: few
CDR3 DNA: TGTGCCAGCAGCTTGGGGCGAGACATGAATCAGCCCCAGCATTTT
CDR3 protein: CASSLGRDMNQPQHF

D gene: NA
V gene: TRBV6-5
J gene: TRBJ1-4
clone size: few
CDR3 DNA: TGTGCCAGCAGTTGGGGGGCTGACAACGAAAAACTGTTTTTT
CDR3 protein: CASSWGADNEKLFF

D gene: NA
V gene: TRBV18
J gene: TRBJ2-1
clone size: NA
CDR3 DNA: TGTGCCAGCTCACCACCGGGGACGGCCCAGTTCTTC
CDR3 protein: CASSPPGTAQFF

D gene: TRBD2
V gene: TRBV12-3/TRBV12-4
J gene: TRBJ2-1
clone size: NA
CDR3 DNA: TGTGCCAGCAGTTTCCCTGGGACTAGCGGCACCTACAATGAGCAGTTCTTC
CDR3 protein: CASSFPGTSGTYNEQFF

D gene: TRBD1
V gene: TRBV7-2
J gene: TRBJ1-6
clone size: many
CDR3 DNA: TGTGCCAGCAGCTTAAAGGGGGACAGGGGATATAATTCACCCCTCCACTTT
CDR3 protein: CASSLKGDRGYNSPLHF

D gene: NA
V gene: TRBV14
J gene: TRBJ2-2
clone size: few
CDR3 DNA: TGTGCCAGCAGCCAAAGGGGAAACGAATGGAACACCGGGGAGCTGTTTTTT
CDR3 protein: CASSQRGNEWNTGELFF